These 13 T cell receptor beta chains were all obtained from the same sample, sequenced in a study of blood T cells in healthy people across ages. Sample-barcoded 5' priming and a J-beta primer mix drove a second PCR of 7 to 11 cycles. TCRdb re-called the 5' RACE reads through MiXCR, storing one row per CDR3 protein. Here the sample spans 550,000 to 800,000 distinct CDR3 sequences, under 25% being singletons. Sequenced: blood. The receptors originated from a man in his 70s in good health.

The V call is TRBV3-1, the J call TRBJ2-7; weak D call: TRBD2 (6 bases). Trimming took 0 bases from V and 3 from J, leaving 12 bases between them. Germline loops: CDR1 LGHDT, CDR2 YNNKEL (reference sequence). The CDR3 consists of 15 residues. CDR3 DNA: TGTGCCAGCAGCCAAGATTGGGGAGGATTCTACGAGCAGTACTTC. This translates into CASSQDWGGFYEQYF.

The chain has TRBV10-3 and TRBJ2-5; 9 bases fit TRBD1. The tail of the sequence fits TRBJ2-7 better, so the J call may be wrong. Per germline, CDR1 ENHRY and CDR2 SYGVKD. The CDR3 length is 15 residues. DNA for the CDR3: TGTGCCATCAGTGAGTCGGTGGGACAGGGCAACGAGCAGTACTTC. It translates to CAISESVGQGNEQYF.

The sample holds a few counts of this clonotype. The chain couples TRBV12-3 or TRBV12-4 to TRBJ2-7; 7 bases are shared with TRBD1. The CDR3 spans 13 residues. Trimming at V came to 4 bases and at J to 3 bases, leaving 3 bases not matched to a gene. The CDR3 DNA is TGTGCCAGCAGTTGGGACAGATACTACGAGCAGTACTTC. This gives the protein CASSWDRYYEQYF.

The rearrangement uses TRBV11-2 and TRBJ2-7; possibly TRBD2 for D (6 bases). Trimming shortened V by 5 bases and J by 2 bases, and 13 bases separated the two germline ends. From germline, CDR1 is SGHAT and CDR2 FQNNGV. The CDR3 runs to 14 residues. CDR3 nucleotide sequence: TGTGCCAGCAGCGCAGTCTGGACTACCTACGAGCAGTACTTC. This gives the protein CASSAVWTTYEQYF.

The CDR3 DNA is TGCAGTGTCCCCAGCGATCAGGATACGCAGTATTTT. This codes for CSVPSDQDTQYF. This sequence joins TRBV20-1 and TRBJ2-3; D call uncertain. The V gene's germline CDR1 is DFQATT and CDR2 SNEGSKA (reference sequence). The CDR3 sequence is 12 residues long. V shed 7 bases and J shed 6 bases, with 14 bases lying between them.

This chain connects TRBV12-3 or TRBV12-4 to TRBJ2-5, with 8 bases identical to TRBD1. The J call could be wrong; TRBJ2-1 is a better fit for the DNA end. The CDR3 covers 16 residues. CDR3 bases: TGTGCCAGCAGTTTCTTTTGGACAGGGAAGAACAATGAGCAGTTCTTC. Encoded protein: CASSFFWTGKNNEQFF.

The chain couples TRBV2 to TRBJ2-5; D is ambiguous. This CDR3 region has 13 residues. Germline V lookup: CDR1 SNHLY, CDR2 FYNNEI. The germline V and J ends were trimmed by 1 base and 5 bases, with 8 bases remaining between them. The CDR3 reads CASSEERRETQYF. CDR3 nucleotide sequence: TGTGCCAGCAGTGAAGAGCGACGGGAGACCCAGTACTTC.

This clonotype appeared many times. The V gene is TRBV27, the J gene TRBJ2-7, with D unclear. V dropped 3 bases and J dropped 1 base, with 7 bases sitting between them. The germline V gene encodes CDR1 MNHEY and CDR2 SMNVEV (reference sequence). The CDR3 extends over 13 amino acids. The CDR3 reads CASSLRFSYEQYF. CDR3 nucleotide sequence: TGTGCCAGCAGTTTGCGGTTTTCCTACGAGCAGTACTTC.

This clonotype was seen ten or more times. V and J are TRBV2 and TRBJ2-7, with 7 bases fitting TRBD1. CDR3 length: 13 amino acids. From germline, CDR1 is SNHLY and CDR2 FYNNEI. J lost 0 bases, V lost 8 bases, and 4 bases had no gene match. CDR3 protein: CASGTESSYEQYF. As DNA, the CDR3 is TGTGCCAGCGGGACAGAGAGCTCCTACGAGCAGTACTTC.

The gene calls are TRBV15 and TRBJ2-1; TRBD2 matches at 12 bases. The germline V gene encodes CDR1 LNHNV and CDR2 YYDKDF (reference sequence). This CDR3 is 15 amino acids long. V shed 6 bases, J shed 7 bases, and the junction held 7 bases outside the gene matches. CDR3 sequence: CATSKTSGSENEQFF. DNA of the CDR3: TGTGCCACCAGTAAGACTAGCGGGAGTGAAAATGAGCAGTTCTTC. Based on the CDR3 plus reference TRBV15 and TRBJ2-1, the full variable domain is DAMVIQNPRYQVTQFGKPVTLSCSQTLNHNVMYWYQQKSSQAPKLLFHYYDKDFNNEADTPDNFQSRRPNTSFCFLDIRSPGLGDTAMYLCATSKTSGSENEQFFGPGTRLTVL.

V usage is TRBV5-1 and J usage is TRBJ2-5, with D possibly being TRBD2 (5 bases). Judging by the DNA end, TRBJ2-7 fits better; the J call may be wrong. The CDR3 length is 16 residues. Germline CDR1 and CDR2: SGHRS and YFSETQ. The CDR3 DNA sequence: TGCGCCAGCAGCTTGGCCCCCCAAGCGGCGTCCTACGAGCAGTACTTC. It specifies CASSLAPQAASYEQYF.

The rearrangement joins TRBV2 to TRBJ2-3; D perhaps matches TRBD1 (5 bases). This CDR3 is 10 amino acids long. The V gene lost 7 bases and the J gene lost 8 bases, with 7 bases spanning the gap. The germline CDR1 and CDR2 sequences are SNHLY and FYNNEI. CDR3 nucleotides: TGTGCCAGCACCCAGGGTACGCAGTATTTT. Encoded protein: CASTQGTQYF.

This chain connects TRBV19 to TRBJ2-5; no firm D call. Matching the DNA end better, TRBJ2-7 makes the J call doubtful. The CDR3 runs to 14 residues. Germline V lookup: CDR1 LNHDA, CDR2 SQIVND (reference sequence). This chain's CDR3 is CASSTQDGSYEQYF. The CDR3 nucleotides are TGTGCCAGTAGTACTCAGGACGGATCCTACGAGCAGTACTTC.